A single TCR beta chain is shown here with its context. TCRdb's table, derived via immunoSEQ multiplex PCR, lists solely in-frame clones and lacks some. The data show over 200,000 clones, 70% to 90% seen once. The sample belongs to a study of blood T cell repertoires in COVID-19. Study summary: Both acute and convalescent COVID-19 samples were obtained from the United States, Italy and Spain. T cells, B-cell-depleted T cells, or PBMCs provided the cDNA or gDNA that served as material.

The CDR3 spans 13 residues. Germline values: CDR1 SGHNT, CDR2 YYREEE (reference sequence). V lost 0 bases, J lost 5 bases, and 8 bases lay in between. The specimen sequenced was peripheral blood. This sequence joins TRBV5-4 and TRBJ1-2; TRBD1 is a possible D gene (6 bases). This TCR was recovered from a young woman who had recovered from COVID-19. The CDR3 reads CASSLGTVYGYTF. The CDR3 coding sequence is TGTGCCAGCAGCTTGGGGACAGTATATGGCTACACCTTC.